The next 31 T cell receptor beta chains were all read from a single sample in a study of T-cell memory formation after mild COVID-19 (dated by TCRdb to 2020 to 2022). Library preparation employed 5' RACE. The sample was run on an Illumina NovaSeq 6000. The public reads were reanalyzed by TCRdb: fastp trimming at Q25, MiXCR alignment, in-frame beta chains only. CDR3 protein sequences are deduplicated, and each keeps its most common genes and DNA. The table for this sample lists approximately 570,000 distinct CDR3 sequences; roughly 17% of them were counted only once. About 12% of the sample comes from the top ten. Source material: PBMCs or a T cell subset sorted from them (not recorded which). All receptors come from an adult woman who had mild COVID-19 (a few samples of this study predate the infection). The sample titles of this study are shuffled in the database, so cell type and time point are left out; the donor was told from shared clones.

The rearrangement joins TRBV10-3 to TRBJ1-1; no firm D call. The V gene lost 4 bases and the J gene lost 8 bases, with 14 bases spanning the gap. The CDR3 spans 13 residues. Germline V gives CDR1 ENHRY, CDR2 SYGVKD. The DNA of the CDR3 is TGTGCCATCAGTGTTCTGGACCGTGGGGAAGCTTTCTTT. It is translated as CAISVLDRGEAFF.

The chain recombines TRBV7-9 with TRBJ2-5; no clear D gene. The length of the CDR3 is 16 residues. The V gene lost 0 bases and the J gene lost 0 bases, with 11 bases spanning the gap. The germline V gene has CDR1 SEHNR and CDR2 FQNEAQ (reference sequence). This CDR3 is CASSLAESSDQETQYF. In DNA form, the CDR3 reads TGTGCCAGCAGCTTAGCGGAAAGTTCCGACCAAGAGACCCAGTACTTC.

This clonotype came up many times. J is TRBJ2-1 and V is TRBV3-1; 11 nucleotides align to TRBD2. V lost 7 bases to trimming and J lost 3 bases; unmatched junction nucleotides: 14. Germline CDR1 reads LGHDT; CDR2 reads YNNKEL (reference sequence). The CDR3 totals 18 residues. CDR3 bases: TGTGCCAGCACCACGTCTCTAGCGGGGGGCGGGGGCTACAATGAGCAGTTCTTC. Translating it yields CASTTSLAGGGGYNEQFF.

This clonotype was seen more than once but under ten times. This rearrangement joins TRBV2 to TRBJ2-7; 9 bases agree with TRBD2. The CDR3 extends over 17 amino acids. V was clipped by 6 bases and J by 6 bases; unmatched bases: 18. Germline values: CDR1 SNHLY, CDR2 FYNNEI. The CDR3 coding sequence is TGTGCCAGCAGGCGGGCCGGGACTAGCCGGACGACATCCGAGCAGTACTTC. Residues: CASRRAGTSRTTSEQYF.

The V gene is TRBV29-1, the J gene TRBJ2-5; 7 positions agree with TRBD2. After removal of 3 bases from V and 5 bases from J, the junction contained 9 bases not matched to a gene. Germline V gene lookup returns CDR1 SQVTM and CDR2 ANQGSEA. This CDR3 contains 14 residues. CDR3 amino acids: CSVDGSGDRETQYF. The CDR3 nucleotides read TGCAGCGTTGATGGCAGCGGGGACCGGGAGACCCAGTACTTC.

This clonotype was seen a few times. V and J are TRBV29-1 and TRBJ1-2; possibly TRBD1 for D (6 bases). The CDR3 is 14 amino acids. Trimming took off 4 bases at V and 4 bases at J, with 16 bases between the two ends. Germline V gene data show CDR1 as SQVTM and CDR2 as ANQGSEA. CDR3 protein: CSVGGGRGTYGYTF. Here the CDR3 DNA reads TGCAGCGTTGGGGGGGGCAGGGGAACCTATGGCTACACCTTC.

This clonotype has a count of ten or more. The CDR3 sequence: CASSSTGNSYEQYF. CDR3 nucleotides: TGTGCCAGCAGCTCGACCGGGAACTCCTACGAGCAGTACTTC. The chain employs TRBV7-2 and TRBJ2-7, with D maybe TRBD2 (5 bases). The ends were cut back, 4 bases at V and 0 bases at J, with 10 bases in the middle. The length of the CDR3 is 14 residues. Germline V gives CDR1 SGHTA, CDR2 FQGNSA.

The CDR3 sequence: CASSLWAGIMNTEAFF. The CDR3, as DNA: TGTGCCAGCAGCTTGTGGGCAGGGATAATGAACACTGAAGCTTTCTTT. The rearrangement joins TRBV5-8 to TRBJ1-1; a possible D gene is TRBD1 (5 bases). Germline V gene data show CDR1 as SGHTS and CDR2 as YDEGEE. The CDR3 contains 16 residues. V dropped 1 base and J dropped 0 bases, with 13 bases sitting between them.

This clonotype was observed a handful of times. The gene calls are TRBV24-1 and TRBJ1-1; D is uncertain. The CDR3 covers 12 residues. Per the germline V gene, CDR1 is KGHDR and CDR2 is SFDVKD. V lost 9 bases to trimming and J lost 1 base, with 8 bases between them. CDR3 DNA: TGTGCCACCCGAGCGGGGAACACTGAAGCTTTCTTT. As protein: CATRAGNTEAFF.

This chain uses TRBV6-2 or TRBV6-3 with TRBJ2-1; possibly TRBD1 for D (6 bases). Germline V gene sequence: CDR1 MNHEY, CDR2 SVGEGT. The CDR3 extends over 13 amino acids. The V end was cut by 6 bases, the J end by 4 bases, with 10 bases between. The CDR3 loop is CASRTGVYNEQFF. Written as DNA, the CDR3 is TGTGCCAGCAGGACAGGCGTTTACAATGAGCAGTTCTTC.

On this clonotype itself: Possible read error: a much larger clone is one base away. V gene TRBV5-6 combines with J gene TRBJ2-7, with TRBD1 as a possible D gene (6 bases). V gave up 3 bases and J gave up 3 bases, with 10 bases separating them. Germline V gene data show CDR1 as SGHDT and CDR2 as YYEEEE. There are 13 residues in the CDR3. CDR3 DNA: TGTGCCAGCAGCTCGGACAGCTTCTACGAGCAGTACTTC. Protein sequence: CASSSDSFYEQYF.

The chain recombines TRBV2 with TRBJ1-2; D not resolved. The CDR3 is 13 residues long. The germline V gene encodes CDR1 SNHLY and CDR2 FYNNEI. With 3 bases removed from V and 6 bases from J, the gap between germline ends came to 11 bases. Here the CDR3 reads CASSDTLNDGYTF. The CDR3 DNA reads TGTGCCAGCAGTGACACACTGAATGATGGCTACACCTTC.

The rearrangement joins TRBV7-2 to TRBJ2-3; TRBD2 agrees at 9 bases. V was clipped by 5 bases and J by 4 bases; unmatched bases: 7. CDR1 is SGHTA, CDR2 FQGNSA, per germline. This CDR3 is built from 15 residues. The CDR3 DNA reads TGTGCCAGCAGCCCAATTAGCGGGAGAGCAGATACGCAGTATTTT. The encoded protein is CASSPISGRADTQYF.

The V and J genes are TRBV12-3 or TRBV12-4 and TRBJ1-1; 9 bases fit TRBD1. The J segment lost 0 bases and the V segment lost 7 bases, leaving 9 bases of the junction unmatched. This CDR3 contains 16 residues. CDR3 in amino acids: CASKRTGEGMNTEAFF. The CDR3 coding sequence is TGTGCCAGCAAACGGACAGGGGAGGGCATGAACACTGAAGCTTTCTTT.

The sample holds many counts of this clonotype. The chain has TRBV7-6 and TRBJ2-2; D unclear. Germline CDR1 is SGHVS and CDR2 is FNYEAQ. The CDR3 totals 13 residues. The V end lost 7 bases, the J end lost 6 bases, and 12 bases lay between the germline ends. The CDR3 coding sequence is TGTGCCAGCACCTCGGCGAAGGCCGGGGAGCTGTTTTTT. Residues: CASTSAKAGELFF.

This clonotype was observed a few times. The J gene is TRBJ2-1, the V gene TRBV19; 8 nucleotides agree with TRBD2. The germline V gene has CDR1 LNHDA and CDR2 SQIVND (reference sequence). The V segment lost 3 bases and the J segment 10 bases; nucleotides outside the gene matches: 11. CDR3 length: 15 amino acids. The CDR3 sequence is CASSMAGRAWGEQFF. The CDR3 DNA sequence: TGTGCCAGTAGTATGGCCGGGAGGGCCTGGGGGGAGCAGTTCTTC.

This sequence joins TRBV4-2 and TRBJ2-1, with 9 bases identical to TRBD2. Germline trimming cut 1 base from V and 6 bases from J; bases unmatched to any gene: 4. This CDR3 region has 15 residues. CDR1 LGHNA and CDR2 YNFKEQ come from the germline V gene. CDR3 sequence reads: CASSQAGAGGNEQFF. The CDR3 DNA is TGTGCCAGCAGCCAAGCAGGAGCGGGAGGCAATGAGCAGTTCTTC.

This clonotype was detected only a few times. V and J are TRBV12-3 or TRBV12-4 and TRBJ2-7; tentative D call: TRBD1 (6 bases). V dropped 5 bases and J dropped 9 bases, with 20 bases sitting between them. The CDR3 contains 14 residues. The CDR3 spells CASSRAGEKWGQYF. For the CDR3, the DNA is TGTGCCAGCAGTCGGGCAGGGGAAAAATGGGGGCAGTACTTC.

The chain combines TRBV29-1 with TRBJ2-2, with a weak D call TRBD2 (6 bases). V lost 8 bases, J lost 0 bases, and 13 bases lay in between. CDR3 length: 14 residues. Germline lookup yields CDR1 SQVTM and CDR2 ANQGSEA. This CDR3 is CSSDGGANTGELFF. DNA of the CDR3: TGCAGCTCTGACGGGGGAGCGAACACCGGGGAGCTGTTTTTT.

This clonotype has more than one count but fewer than ten. The chain employs TRBV5-1 and TRBJ1-1; no reliable D call. The germline CDR1 and CDR2 sequences are SGHRS and YFSETQ. The V gene lost 0 bases and the J gene lost 5 bases, with 14 bases spanning the gap. The CDR3 totals 15 residues. CDR3 DNA: TGCGCCAGCAGCTTGGAACAGTCCTGGCCGACTGAAGCTTTCTTT. Protein: CASSLEQSWPTEAFF.

This chain uses TRBV5-1 with TRBJ2-1; 13 bases fit TRBD2. This CDR3 is 16 amino acids long. Trimming cost V 1 base and J 3 bases; bases outside gene matches: 1. From germline, CDR1 is SGHRS and CDR2 YFSETQ. CDR3 sequence: CASSLWTSGSYNEQFF. For the CDR3, the DNA is TGCGCCAGCAGCTTGTGGACTAGCGGGAGCTACAATGAGCAGTTCTTC.

In this sample, this clonotype turned up a few times. The chain carries TRBV7-8 and TRBJ2-2; no firm D call. Germline-derived CDR1 and CDR2 are SGHVS and FQNEAQ. V lost 2 bases, J lost 0 bases, and 13 bases lay in between. There are 17 residues in the CDR3. In DNA, the CDR3 is TGTGCCAGCAGCTTACGAGAAACTCAATCGAACACCGGGGAGCTGTTTTTT. It is translated as CASSLRETQSNTGELFF.

The V and J genes are TRBV19 and TRBJ2-1, with D unresolved. Germline V lookup: CDR1 LNHDA, CDR2 SQIVND (reference sequence). V was pared by 5 bases and J by 5 bases, with 16 bases between. The CDR3 has 15 amino acids. The CDR3 reads CASSPGSANDNEQFF. As DNA, the CDR3 is TGTGCCAGTAGTCCCGGCTCGGCTAATGACAATGAGCAGTTCTTC.

This clonotype turned up a few times. The chain employs TRBV5-1 and TRBJ2-1; 12 positions agree with TRBD2. Losses at the gene ends were 1 base for V and 6 bases for J; bases not matched to a gene: 8. Per germline, CDR1 SGHRS and CDR2 YFSETQ. This CDR3 is 17 amino acids long. The CDR3 DNA follows: TGCGCCAGCAGCTTGTACCCAAGGACTAGCGGGACCAATGAGCAGTTCTTC. Residues: CASSLYPRTSGTNEQFF.

The chain recombines TRBV24-1 with TRBJ2-7; a weak D match, TRBD1 (6 bases). Germline lookup yields CDR1 KGHDR and CDR2 SFDVKD. This CDR3 is built from 15 residues. Trimming cost V 6 bases and J 2 bases, with 16 bases left between them. The CDR3, as DNA: TGTGCCACCAGTAGAACAGGGTCCACCCCCTACGAGCAGTACTTC. Amino acids: CATSRTGSTPYEQYF.

The rearrangement links TRBV20-1 to TRBJ2-3, with D possibly matching TRBD2 (6 bases). The CDR3 runs 15 residues. Trimming took off 0 bases at V and 3 bases at J, with 13 bases between the two ends. CDR1 and CDR2 from the germline V gene are DFQATT and SNEGSKA (reference sequence). CDR3 protein: CSARDREDPTDTQYF. The CDR3 DNA is TGCAGTGCTAGAGATAGGGAGGACCCAACAGATACGCAGTATTTT.

About this clonotype: One end of the junction fails to match germline, which may point to a read error. The chain carries TRBV20-1 and TRBJ2-7; 11 nucleotides align to TRBD2. The CDR3 loop spans 14 amino acids. The germline V gene encodes CDR1 DFQATT and CDR2 SNEGSKA (reference sequence). The CDR3 DNA follows: TGCTGTGCCGGGGGACTAGCGGTCTCCTACGAGCAGTACTTC. It encodes CCAGGLAVSYEQYF.

This clonotype was counted a few times. The rearrangement uses TRBV6-2 or TRBV6-3 and TRBJ2-7; 7 bases agree with TRBD2. Germline V CDR1 and CDR2: MNHEY, SVGEGT. The CDR3 length is 19 residues. Germline trimming cut 3 bases from V and 6 bases from J; bases unmatched to any gene: 23. CDR3 sequence reads: CASSYEALDWRENRSEQYF. The DNA of the CDR3 is TGTGCCAGCAGTTATGAGGCCCTTGACTGGCGGGAGAACAGAAGCGAGCAGTACTTC.

This chain joins TRBV30 and TRBJ1-6; TRBD1 might be the D (5 bases). The CDR3 is 15 amino acids. Germline loops: CDR1 GTSNPN, CDR2 SVGIG (reference sequence). V was clipped by 4 bases and J by 6 bases, with 16 bases between them. The CDR3 DNA is TGTGCCTGGACCAACGAGGGGCAGGGTAATTCACCCCTCCACTTT. Translating it yields CAWTNEGQGNSPLHF.

V usage is TRBV11-1 and J usage is TRBJ2-1; 9 nucleotides agree with TRBD2. CDR1 SGHAT and CDR2 FQDESV come from the germline V gene (reference sequence). V gave up 5 bases and J gave up 6 bases; unmatched junction bases: 8. This CDR3 contains 15 residues. CDR3 residues: CASSPREGGSNEQFF. Written as DNA, the CDR3 is TGTGCCAGCAGCCCGCGGGAGGGGGGTAGCAATGAGCAGTTCTTC. Full variable domain (remainder filled in from reference TRBV11-1 and TRBJ2-1): EAEVAQSPRYKITEKSQAVAFWCDPISGHATLYWYRQILGQGPELLVQFQDESVVDDSQLPKDRFSAERLKGVDSTLKIQPAELGDSAMYLCASSPREGGSNEQFFGPGTRLTVL.

This clonotype was seen more than once but under ten times. The J gene is TRBJ2-5, the V gene TRBV5-1; TRBD1 aligns across 9 bases. This CDR3 region has 13 residues. Germline CDR1 reads SGHRS; CDR2 reads YFSETQ. Germline trimming cut 5 bases from V and 4 bases from J; bases unmatched to any gene: 3. The CDR3 DNA sequence: TGCGCCAGCAGGCTGGACAGGGGAGAGACCCAGTACTTC. Its translation: CASRLDRGETQYF.